This T cell receptor (beta chain) derives from a study of regulatory T cells in long-lasting Graves disease. Study outcomes and limitations: Newly diagnosed patients shared about a thousand public clonotypes; persistent patients shared around 2,800. Persistent disease showed a preference for TRBV28, TRBJ1-2 and TRBJ2-5.

Building of the TCR beta libraries involved iRepertoire HTBI primers and Arm-PCR of CDR3 regions. One entry per CDR3 protein results from TCRdb running MiXCR on the multiplex PCR reads. The table includes 300,000 to 400,000 distinct CDR3 sequences, around 17% detected once. For this clonotype: Antigen: not known.

Time point of the sample: newly diagnosed GD, antithyroid drugs for less than 3 months. From PBMCs, RNA was extracted and then used to make the TCR library. V gave up 2 bases and J gave up 0 bases, with 17 bases separating them. Germline V gives CDR1 SGDLS, CDR2 YYNGEE. The CDR3 is 18 amino acids. The sample also formed part of further work on T cells in Graves' hyperthyroidism and ophthalmopathy. Turning to that study: Ophthalmopathy, which appeared later, was predicted by the model a median 6.5 months before onset.

The TCR sequence derives from a man aged 35-49 years with Graves disease. The chain is built from TRBV9 and TRBJ2-2; D is ambiguous. The material was peripheral blood mononuclear cells (PBMCs), obtained at new diagnosis, from a patient treated with antithyroid drugs. DNA of the CDR3: TGTGCCAGCAGCGTGCGAATAGTCGTGGATTCGAACACCGGGGAGCTGTTTTTT. This encodes CASSVRIVVDSNTGELFF.